The 23 T cell receptor beta chains in this list originate from one sample, sequenced in a study of blood T cell repertoires in COVID-19. Measured with immunoSEQ multiplex PCR; TCRdb has only the in-frame clones, and not every one. The profile shows some 90,000 clones, roughly nine tenths of them singletons. The sample consisted of peripheral blood. These receptors were collected from a woman aged 55-75 years with COVID-19, enrolled during active disease.

V gene TRBV5-1 combines with J gene TRBJ2-1; 15 bases map to TRBD2. The CDR3 length is 16 residues. Germline V CDR1 and CDR2: SGHRS, YFSETQ. The ends lost 4 bases at V and 5 bases at J; junction bases unmatched: 4. The CDR3 reads CASSPGLAGGHNEQFF. Here the CDR3 DNA reads TGCGCCAGCAGCCCGGGACTAGCGGGGGGTCACAATGAGCAGTTCTTC. Looking up the rest from reference TRBV5-1 and TRBJ2-1 gives the full variable domain: KAGVTQTPRYLIKTRGQQVTLSCSPISGHRSVSWYQQTPGQGLQFLFEYFSETQRNKGNFPGRFSGRQFSNSRSEMNVSTLELGDSALYLCASSPGLAGGHNEQFFGPGTRLTVL.

The J gene is TRBJ2-3, the V gene TRBV19; the match to TRBD2 covers 7 bases. The trim removed 7 bases at V and 2 bases at J, leaving 12 bases unmatched. Germline CDR1 reads LNHDA; CDR2 reads SQIVND (reference sequence). The length of the CDR3 is 16 residues. The CDR3 DNA reads as TGTGCCAGTATAGAGGGGCGGAGCGGGACCACAGATACGCAGTATTTT. It yields the protein CASIEGRSGTTDTQYF.

The chain employs TRBV5-1 and TRBJ2-1, with 10 bases fitting TRBD2. This CDR3 has 14 amino acids. Germline V gives CDR1 SGHRS, CDR2 YFSETQ. V lost 2 bases to trimming and J lost 6 bases; unmatched junction nucleotides: 2. CDR3 nucleotides: TGCGCCAGCAGCTTTAGCGGGGGGATCAATGAGCAGTTCTTC. It encodes CASSFSGGINEQFF.

The CDR3 DNA follows: TGTGCCAGCGACGGGGGGTTGGACAGGGACACTGAAGCTTTCTTT. Protein sequence: CASDGGLDRDTEAFF. The chain recombines TRBV6-5 with TRBJ1-1; 8 bases match TRBD1. The J segment lost 3 bases and the V segment lost 8 bases, leaving 11 bases of the junction unmatched. CDR1 is MNHEY and CDR2 is SVGAGI in the germline V gene. This CDR3 spans 15 amino acids.

The V and J genes are TRBV6-6 and TRBJ1-1; D is undetermined. The CDR3 length is 14 residues. CDR1 is MNHNY, CDR2 SVGAGI, per germline (reference sequence). Deletions cut 0 bases from V and 5 bases from J, with 10 bases between. CDR3 sequence: CASSYSPGWTEAFF. The CDR3 DNA reads TGTGCCAGCAGTTACTCCCCGGGGTGGACTGAAGCTTTCTTT.

A few counts support this clone. The rearrangement joins TRBV7-8 to TRBJ1-1; 11 bases match TRBD1. CDR1 is SGHVS and CDR2 is FQNEAQ in the germline V gene. The CDR3 is made up of 15 amino acids. With 5 bases clipped from V and 5 bases from J, the junction kept 7 bases outside the gene matches. In DNA form, the CDR3 reads TGTGCCAGCAGCGGATTGGGACAGGGGGGGACTGAAGCTTTCTTT. It codes for CASSGLGQGGTEAFF.

On this clone itself: Other DNA sequences in this sample translate to the same CDR3. The gene calls are TRBV6-1 and TRBJ2-3; 9 positions match TRBD2. Per the germline V gene, CDR1 is MNHNS and CDR2 is SASEGT. V lost 3 bases and J lost 1; bases outside the gene matches: 2. CDR3 length: 15 amino acids. Written as DNA, the CDR3 is TGTGCCAGCAGTGAGGAGCGGGGGGGCACAGATACGCAGTATTTT. Translation: CASSEERGGTDTQYF.

The chain has TRBV7-2 and TRBJ2-7, with TRBD2 matching over 9 bases. CDR3 size: 15 residues. Germline loops: CDR1 SGHTA, CDR2 FQGNSA. The junction had 6 bases not matched to a gene; V was cut back by 5 bases and J by 1 base. In DNA form, the CDR3 reads TGTGCCAGCAGCCTTAGCGGGGGCCCATCCTACGAGCAGTACTTC. Protein product: CASSLSGGPSYEQYF.

The chain has TRBV19 and TRBJ1-6; 8 positions match TRBD1. This CDR3 spans 14 amino acids. CDR1 and CDR2 from the germline V gene are LNHDA and SQIVND (reference sequence). Trimming took 7 bases from V and 7 from J; bases not matched to a gene: 6. CDR3 nucleotides: TGTGCCAGTACCTCCGGGACAGGAAATTCACCCCTCCACTTT. Its protein product is CASTSGTGNSPLHF.

The chain combines TRBV15 with TRBJ1-4; weak D call: TRBD1 (5 bases). The CDR3 length is 18 residues. The V and J ends lost 4 bases and 0 bases respectively, with 18 bases between them. Germline V gene lookup returns CDR1 LNHNV and CDR2 YYDKDF (reference sequence). The CDR3 DNA is TGTGCCACCAGCACCCCGGCAGGGACTATTACAACTAATGAAAAACTGTTTTTT. It translates to CATSTPAGTITTNEKLFF.

This clone has only one observation. The chain is built from TRBV7-9 and TRBJ2-7, with a tentative D call TRBD1 (6 bases). This CDR3 is 14 amino acids long. The germline V and J ends were trimmed by 6 bases and 6 bases, with 18 bases remaining between them. Per the germline V gene, CDR1 is SEHNR and CDR2 is FQNEAQ (reference sequence). In DNA form, the CDR3 reads TGTGCCAGCAGAACATCACAGGGCCGGCGCGAGCAGTACTTC. Protein sequence: CASRTSQGRREQYF. Based on the CDR3 plus reference TRBV7-9 and TRBJ2-7, the full variable domain is DTGVSQNPRHKITKRGQNVTFRCDPISEHNRLYWYRQTLGQGPEFLTYFQNEAQLEKSRLLSDRFSAERPKGSFSTLEIQRTEQGDSAMYLCASRTSQGRREQYFGPGTRLTVT.

This chain joins TRBV7-6 and TRBJ1-3, with D perhaps matching TRBD1 (6 bases). The V end was cut by 5 bases, the J end by 0 bases, with 11 bases between. Germline values: CDR1 SGHVS, CDR2 FNYEAQ. CDR3 length equals 15 residues. The CDR3 sequence is CASSIGDNSGNTIYF. The CDR3 bases are TGTGCCAGCAGCATAGGGGACAACTCTGGAAACACCATATATTTT.

Only one count was recorded for this clone. This chain uses TRBV6-5 with TRBJ1-6; tentative D call: TRBD1 (5 bases). The germline V gene has CDR1 MNHEY and CDR2 SVGAGI. V lost 8 bases and J 10 bases, leaving 15 bases between the germline ends. The length of the CDR3 is 13 residues. CDR3 in amino acids: CASWRGTQSPLHF. CDR3 DNA sequence: TGTGCCAGCTGGCGGGGCACCCAGTCACCCCTCCACTTT.

J is TRBJ1-1 and V is TRBV6-2 or TRBV6-3; D is ambiguous. The V and J ends lost 5 bases and 6 bases respectively, with 19 bases between them. CDR3 length: 15 amino acids. Germline loops: CDR1 MNHEY, CDR2 SVGEGT. The CDR3 coding sequence is TGTGCCAGCAGTCGTTCCGGGCCGGCGGGCGCTGAAGCTTTCTTT. Translating gives CASSRSGPAGAEAFF.

This clone was seen more than once but under ten times. The chain employs TRBV12-3 or TRBV12-4 and TRBJ1-1; 7 positions match TRBD1. Trimming took 5 bases from V and 8 from J; bases not matched to a gene: 5. This CDR3 is 12 amino acids long. The CDR3 here is CASSRGQAEAFF. CDR3 nucleotide sequence: TGTGCCAGCAGTCGAGGACAGGCGGAAGCTTTCTTT.

In this sample, this clone turned up once. The chain joins TRBV7-2 to TRBJ2-5; D may be TRBD1 (5 bases). Germline CDR1 reads SGHTA; CDR2 reads FQGNSA. V was clipped by 10 bases and J by 4 bases, with 16 bases between them. The CDR3 spans 13 residues. The CDR3 is CATLVHRRETQYF. The DNA of the CDR3 is TGTGCCACCCTTGTACACAGGAGAGAGACCCAGTACTTC.

V is TRBV6-2 or TRBV6-3 and J is TRBJ2-7; D gene uncertain. Germline CDR1 and CDR2: MNHEY and SVGEGT. The CDR3 totals 16 residues. Trimming removed 4 bases from V and 0 bases from J, with 16 bases in between. CDR3 residues: CASSWLGRKSSYEQYF. The CDR3 DNA is TGTGCCAGCAGTTGGCTGGGCAGAAAGAGCTCCTACGAGCAGTACTTC.

This clone has a handful of counts. V gene TRBV19 combines with J gene TRBJ2-3; 9 nucleotides align to TRBD2. V dropped 5 bases and J dropped 3; count of bases not matched to a gene: 6. The CDR3 runs to 15 residues. Germline V gives CDR1 LNHDA, CDR2 SQIVND (reference sequence). This CDR3 reads CASSPGGLATDTQYF. The CDR3 DNA sequence: TGTGCCAGTAGTCCAGGGGGACTAGCTACAGATACGCAGTATTTT.

The chain has TRBV4-3 and TRBJ2-7; D might be TRBD2 (5 bases). Germline lookup yields CDR1 LGHNA and CDR2 YSLEER. V was trimmed by 0 bases and J by 5 bases, leaving 14 bases between them. This CDR3 has 15 residues. The CDR3 DNA is TGCGCCAGCAGCCAAGACATGGGTAGTAGCGACGAGCAGTACTTC. As protein: CASSQDMGSSDEQYF.

The V and J genes are TRBV7-2 and TRBJ2-5; TRBD2 matches 9 bases. Germline assignment: CDR1 SGHTA and CDR2 FQGNSA. The V gene end was trimmed by 1 base and the J gene end by 5 bases; junction bases not matched to a gene: 5. The CDR3 runs 15 residues. CDR3 coding DNA: TGTGCCAGCAGCTTAGGGAGCGGGGGGACGGAGACCCAGTACTTC. It is translated as CASSLGSGGTETQYF.

The rearrangement links TRBV6-1 to TRBJ1-6; no clear D. The CDR3 has 14 residues. The germline CDR1 and CDR2 sequences are MNHNS and SASEGT. The germline V and J ends were trimmed by 2 bases and 7 bases, with 9 bases remaining between them. Written as DNA, the CDR3 is TGTGCCAGCAGTGAATTGATGGGCAATTCACCCCTCCACTTT. As protein: CASSELMGNSPLHF.

The rearrangement uses TRBV12-3 or TRBV12-4 and TRBJ1-5; D might be TRBD1 (5 bases). The CDR3 contains 13 residues. V was cut by 6 bases and J by 9 bases, with 15 bases left in between. This CDR3 is CASSSGGGWPQHF. Here the CDR3 DNA reads TGTGCCAGCAGCTCGGGGGGAGGTTGGCCCCAGCATTTT.

A few counts support this clone. This sequence joins TRBV5-6 and TRBJ1-6; D gene unclear. The ends were cut back, 2 bases at V and 14 bases at J, with 11 bases in the middle. The CDR3 is made up of 12 amino acids. Per germline, CDR1 SGHDT and CDR2 YYEEEE. The CDR3 loop is CASSLTARALHF. CDR3 nucleotides: TGTGCCAGCAGCTTAACCGCACGGGCCCTCCACTTT. The full variable domain, rest sourced from reference TRBV5-6 and TRBJ1-6, is DAGVTQSPTHLIKTRGQQVTLRCSPKSGHDTVSWYQQALGQGPQFIFQYYEEEERQRGNFPDRFSGHQFPNYSSELNVNALLLGDSALYLCASSLTARALHFGNGTRLTVT.